This T cell receptor beta chain was found in a study of cytomegalovirus exposure and HLA in healthy donors. As to this clone: Its antigen is undetermined.

60 Vbeta and 13 Jbeta primers were used in PCR. The method was immunoSEQ multiplex PCR; TCRdb's version includes in-frame clones alone and lacks a portion of them. The repertoire holds about 120,000 clones, with roughly 70% as singletons. Study-level findings and limits: TCR beta sequences reportedly predicted most subjects' HLA-A and HLA-B alleles accurately. Evidence from a later analysis indicated that most CMV-associated TCR beta chains looked HLA-restricted. In an earlier analysis, about 87% or about 30%: the productive usage of most TCR beta V segments. Later work associated roughly 15,000 TCR beta sequences with HLA alleles at 0.05 false discovery rate.

V was cut by 1 base and J by 7 bases, with 8 bases left in between. CDR1 is SGHAT, CDR2 FQNNGV, per germline. The CDR3 spans 13 residues. This clonotype originated in a woman younger than 45 in good health and CMV-seronegative. This rearrangement joins TRBV11-2 to TRBJ1-5, with D possibly matching TRBD1 (6 bases). Sequences were obtained from PBMCs. CDR3 nucleotide sequence: TGTGCCAGCAGCTTAGGCAGGGGACAGCCCCAGCATTTT. It specifies CASSLGRGQPQHF.